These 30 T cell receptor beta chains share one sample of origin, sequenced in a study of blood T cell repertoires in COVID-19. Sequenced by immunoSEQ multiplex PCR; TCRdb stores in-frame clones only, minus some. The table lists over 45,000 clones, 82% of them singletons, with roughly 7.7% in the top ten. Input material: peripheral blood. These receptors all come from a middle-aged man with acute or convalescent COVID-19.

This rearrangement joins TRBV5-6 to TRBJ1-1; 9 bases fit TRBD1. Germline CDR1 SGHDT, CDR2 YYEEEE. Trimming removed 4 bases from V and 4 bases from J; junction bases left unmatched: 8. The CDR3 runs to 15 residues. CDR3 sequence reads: CASSHGTGTGTEAFF. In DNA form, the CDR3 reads TGTGCCAGCAGCCACGGGACAGGGACAGGCACTGAAGCTTTCTTT. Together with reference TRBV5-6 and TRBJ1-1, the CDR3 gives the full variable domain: DAGVTQSPTHLIKTRGQQVTLRCSPKSGHDTVSWYQQALGQGPQFIFQYYEEEERQRGNFPDRFSGHQFPNYSSELNVNALLLGDSALYLCASSHGTGTGTEAFFGQGTRLTVV.

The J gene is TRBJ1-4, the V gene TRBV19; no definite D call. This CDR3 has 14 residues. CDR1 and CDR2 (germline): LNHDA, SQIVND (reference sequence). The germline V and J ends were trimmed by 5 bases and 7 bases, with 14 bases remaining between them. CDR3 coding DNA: TGTGCCAGTAGTCCCGGTTTGGCAGGTGAAAAACTGTTTTTT. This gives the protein CASSPGLAGEKLFF.

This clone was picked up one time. CDR3 region: CASSLTSGQNTGELFF. The CDR3 coding sequence is TGTGCCAGCAGCCTTACATCGGGACAGAACACCGGGGAGCTGTTTTTT. The V gene is TRBV9, the J gene TRBJ2-2; D perhaps matches TRBD1 (6 bases). Per the germline V gene, CDR1 is SGDLS and CDR2 is YYNGEE. Trimming cost V 4 bases and J 1 base, with 14 bases left between them. The CDR3 sequence is 16 residues long.

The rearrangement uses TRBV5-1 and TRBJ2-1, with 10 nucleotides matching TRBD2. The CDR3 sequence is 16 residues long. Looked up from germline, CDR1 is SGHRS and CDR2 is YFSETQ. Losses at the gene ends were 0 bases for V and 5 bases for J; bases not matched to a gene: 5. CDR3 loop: CASSLVPSGGNNEQFF. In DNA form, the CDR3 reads TGCGCCAGCAGCTTGGTTCCTAGCGGGGGCAACAATGAGCAGTTCTTC.

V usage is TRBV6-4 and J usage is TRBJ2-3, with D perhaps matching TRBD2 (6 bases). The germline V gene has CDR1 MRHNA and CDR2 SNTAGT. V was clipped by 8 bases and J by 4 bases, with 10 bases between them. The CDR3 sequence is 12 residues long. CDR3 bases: TGTGCCAGCGGGACTGATTCAGATACGCAGTATTTT. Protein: CASGTDSDTQYF.

The CDR3 nucleotides read TGCAGCGTTGTAAGACAGTCCAACACTGAAGCTTTCTTT. Translating it yields CSVVRQSNTEAFF. V usage is TRBV29-1 and J usage is TRBJ1-1; possibly TRBD1 for D (5 bases). V was pared by 4 bases and J by 2 bases, with 11 bases between. This CDR3 region has 13 residues. Germline-derived CDR1 and CDR2 are SQVTM and ANQGSEA. Complete variable domain (other parts from reference TRBV29-1 and TRBJ1-1): SAVISQKPSRDICQRGTSLTIQCQVDSQVTMMFWYRQQPGQSLTLIATANQGSEATYESGFVIDKFPISRPNLTFSTLTVSNMSPEDSSIYLCSVVRQSNTEAFFGQGTRLTVV.

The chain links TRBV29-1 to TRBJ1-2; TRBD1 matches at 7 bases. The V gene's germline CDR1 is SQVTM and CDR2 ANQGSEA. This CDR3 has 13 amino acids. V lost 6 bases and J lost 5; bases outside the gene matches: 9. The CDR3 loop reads CSVSRDSLYGYTF. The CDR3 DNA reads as TGCAGCGTCAGCCGGGACAGCTTATATGGCTACACCTTC. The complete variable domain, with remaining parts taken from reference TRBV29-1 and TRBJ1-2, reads SAVISQKPSRDICQRGTSLTIQCQVDSQVTMMFWYRQQPGQSLTLIATANQGSEATYESGFVIDKFPISRPNLTFSTLTVSNMSPEDSSIYLCSVSRDSLYGYTFGSGTRLTVV.

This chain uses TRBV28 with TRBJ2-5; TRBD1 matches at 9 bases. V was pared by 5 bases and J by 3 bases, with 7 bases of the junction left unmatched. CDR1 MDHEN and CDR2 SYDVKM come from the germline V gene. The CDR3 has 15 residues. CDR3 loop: CASSAPGQGKETQYF. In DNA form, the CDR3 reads TGTGCCAGCAGTGCCCCGGGACAGGGAAAAGAGACCCAGTACTTC.

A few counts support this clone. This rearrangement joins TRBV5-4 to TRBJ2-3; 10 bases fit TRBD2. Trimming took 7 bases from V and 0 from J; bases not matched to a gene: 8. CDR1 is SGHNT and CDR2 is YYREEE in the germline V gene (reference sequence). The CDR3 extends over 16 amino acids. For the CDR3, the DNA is TGTGCCAGCGCAGAGGAGCGGGGGGGAAGCACAGATACGCAGTATTTT. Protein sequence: CASAEERGGSTDTQYF.

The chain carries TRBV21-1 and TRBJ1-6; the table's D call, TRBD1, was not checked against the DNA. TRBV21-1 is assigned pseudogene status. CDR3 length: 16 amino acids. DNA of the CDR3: TGTGCCAGCGGCTGGCAGGGCCCTCACTATAATTCACCCCTCCACTTT. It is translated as CASGWQGPHYNSPLHF.

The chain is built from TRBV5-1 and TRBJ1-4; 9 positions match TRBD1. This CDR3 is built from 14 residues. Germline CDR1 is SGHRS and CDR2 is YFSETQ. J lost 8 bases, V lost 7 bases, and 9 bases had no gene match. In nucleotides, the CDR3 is TGCGCCAGCCGGTCTTCCGGGACAGGGGAAAAACTGTTTTTT. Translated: CASRSSGTGEKLFF.

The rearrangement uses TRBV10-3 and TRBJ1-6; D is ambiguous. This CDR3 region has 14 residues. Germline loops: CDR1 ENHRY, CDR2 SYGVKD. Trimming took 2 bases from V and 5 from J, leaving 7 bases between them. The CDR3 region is CAISEAPNNSPLHF. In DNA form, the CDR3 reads TGTGCCATCAGTGAGGCACCTAATAATTCACCCCTCCACTTT.

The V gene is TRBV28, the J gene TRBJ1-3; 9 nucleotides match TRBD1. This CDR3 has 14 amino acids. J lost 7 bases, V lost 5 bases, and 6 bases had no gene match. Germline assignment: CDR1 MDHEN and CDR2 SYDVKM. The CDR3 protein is CASSTGGLGNTIYF. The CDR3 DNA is TGTGCCAGCAGTACAGGGGGCTTAGGTAACACCATATATTTT.

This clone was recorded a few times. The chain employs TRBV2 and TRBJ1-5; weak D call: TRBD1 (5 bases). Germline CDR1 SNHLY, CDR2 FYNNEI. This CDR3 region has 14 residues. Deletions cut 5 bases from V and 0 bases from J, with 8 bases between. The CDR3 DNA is TGTGCCAGCAGTTGGACACGTAGCAATCAGCCCCAGCATTTT. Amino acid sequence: CASSWTRSNQPQHF.

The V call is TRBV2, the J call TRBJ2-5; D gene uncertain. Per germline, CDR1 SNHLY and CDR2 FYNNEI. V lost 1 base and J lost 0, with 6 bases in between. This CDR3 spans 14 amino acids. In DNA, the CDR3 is TGTGCCAGCAGTGAAGGGGCGTACCAAGAGACCCAGTACTTC. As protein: CASSEGAYQETQYF.

The CDR3 sequence is CASRDPGQFLEAFF. CDR3 sequence (DNA): TGTGCCAGTAGGGACCCCGGACAGTTTCTTGAAGCTTTCTTT. The gene calls are TRBV19 and TRBJ1-1; tentatively, D is TRBD1 (6 bases). From germline, CDR1 is LNHDA and CDR2 SQIVND (reference sequence). This CDR3 contains 14 residues. Trimming removed 6 bases at V and 7 bases at J, with 18 bases between.

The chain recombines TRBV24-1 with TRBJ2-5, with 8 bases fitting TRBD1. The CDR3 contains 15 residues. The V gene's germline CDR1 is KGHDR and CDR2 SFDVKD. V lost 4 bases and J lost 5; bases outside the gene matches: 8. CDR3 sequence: CATSDPDREGETQYF. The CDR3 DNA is TGTGCCACCAGTGACCCGGACAGGGAAGGTGAGACCCAGTACTTC.

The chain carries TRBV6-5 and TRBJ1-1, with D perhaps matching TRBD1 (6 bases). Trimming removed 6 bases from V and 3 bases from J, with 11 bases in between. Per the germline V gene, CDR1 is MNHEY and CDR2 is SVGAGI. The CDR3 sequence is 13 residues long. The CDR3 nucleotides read TGTGCCAGCAGGGGGGCAGGGTACACTGAAGCTTTCTTT. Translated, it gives CASRGAGYTEAFF.

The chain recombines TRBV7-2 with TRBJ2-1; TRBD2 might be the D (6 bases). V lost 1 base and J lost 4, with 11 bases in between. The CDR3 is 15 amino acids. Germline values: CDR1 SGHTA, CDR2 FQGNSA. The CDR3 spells CASSLGGTRYNEQFF. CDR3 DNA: TGTGCCAGCAGCTTAGGGGGGACTCGGTACAATGAGCAGTTCTTC.

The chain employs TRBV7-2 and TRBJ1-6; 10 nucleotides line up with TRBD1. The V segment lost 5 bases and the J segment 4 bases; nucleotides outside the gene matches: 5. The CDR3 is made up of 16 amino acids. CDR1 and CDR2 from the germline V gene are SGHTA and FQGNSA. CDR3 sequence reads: CASSHDRGPYNSPLHF. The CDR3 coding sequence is TGTGCCAGCAGCCACGACAGGGGGCCTTATAATTCACCCCTCCACTTT.

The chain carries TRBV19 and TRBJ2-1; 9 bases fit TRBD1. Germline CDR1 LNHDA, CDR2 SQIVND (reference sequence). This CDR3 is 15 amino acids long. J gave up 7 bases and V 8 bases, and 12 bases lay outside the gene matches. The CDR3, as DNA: TGTGCCAGTTTCCCTACAGGGGGCGGTATTAATGAGCAGTTCTTC. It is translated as CASFPTGGGINEQFF.

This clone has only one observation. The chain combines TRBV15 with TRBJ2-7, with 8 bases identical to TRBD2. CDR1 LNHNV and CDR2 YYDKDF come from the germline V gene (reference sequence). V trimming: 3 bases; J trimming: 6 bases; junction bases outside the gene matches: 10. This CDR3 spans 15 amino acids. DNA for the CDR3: TGTGCCACCAGCAGTAGCCGGGGGGGGGCTAGCGAGCAGTACTTC. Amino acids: CATSSSRGGASEQYF.

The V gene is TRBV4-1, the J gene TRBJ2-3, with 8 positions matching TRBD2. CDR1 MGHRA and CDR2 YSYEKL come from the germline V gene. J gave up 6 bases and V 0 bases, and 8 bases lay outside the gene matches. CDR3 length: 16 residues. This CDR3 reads CASSQETAGGTDTQYF. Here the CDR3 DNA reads TGCGCCAGCAGCCAAGAAACTGCGGGGGGAACGGATACGCAGTATTTT.

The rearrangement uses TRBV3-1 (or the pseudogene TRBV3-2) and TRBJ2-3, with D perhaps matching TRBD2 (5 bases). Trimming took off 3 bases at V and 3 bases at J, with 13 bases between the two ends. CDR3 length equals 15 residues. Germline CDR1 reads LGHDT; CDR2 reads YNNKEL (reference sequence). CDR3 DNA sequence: TGTGCCAGCAGCCAGGGGAGTAGAAGAACAGATACGCAGTATTTT. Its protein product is CASSQGSRRTDTQYF.

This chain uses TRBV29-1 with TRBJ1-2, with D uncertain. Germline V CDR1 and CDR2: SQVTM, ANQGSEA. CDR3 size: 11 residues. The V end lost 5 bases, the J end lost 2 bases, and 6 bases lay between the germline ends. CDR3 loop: CSVRENYGYTF. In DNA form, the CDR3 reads TGCAGCGTTCGGGAGAACTATGGCTACACCTTC.

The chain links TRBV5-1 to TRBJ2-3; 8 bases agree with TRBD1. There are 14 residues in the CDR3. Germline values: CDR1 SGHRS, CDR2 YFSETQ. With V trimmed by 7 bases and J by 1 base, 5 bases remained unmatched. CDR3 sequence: CASGTGQGTDTQYF. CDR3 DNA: TGCGCCAGCGGCACGGGACAGGGCACAGATACGCAGTATTTT.

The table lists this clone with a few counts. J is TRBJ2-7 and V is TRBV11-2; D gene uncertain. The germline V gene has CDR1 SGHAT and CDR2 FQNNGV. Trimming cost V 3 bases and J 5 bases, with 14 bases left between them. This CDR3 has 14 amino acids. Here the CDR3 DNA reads TGTGCCAGCAGCTTCCTCCTAGGCCCTGACGAGCAGTACTTC. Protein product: CASSFLLGPDEQYF.

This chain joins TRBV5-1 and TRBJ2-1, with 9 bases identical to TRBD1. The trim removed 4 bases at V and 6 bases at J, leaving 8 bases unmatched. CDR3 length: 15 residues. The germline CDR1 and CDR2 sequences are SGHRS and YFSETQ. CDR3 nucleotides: TGCGCCAGCAGCCTCCGGGACAGGGATGTCAATGAGCAGTTCTTC. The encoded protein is CASSLRDRDVNEQFF. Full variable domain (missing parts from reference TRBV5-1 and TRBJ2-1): KAGVTQTPRYLIKTRGQQVTLSCSPISGHRSVSWYQQTPGQGLQFLFEYFSETQRNKGNFPGRFSGRQFSNSRSEMNVSTLELGDSALYLCASSLRDRDVNEQFFGPGTRLTVL.

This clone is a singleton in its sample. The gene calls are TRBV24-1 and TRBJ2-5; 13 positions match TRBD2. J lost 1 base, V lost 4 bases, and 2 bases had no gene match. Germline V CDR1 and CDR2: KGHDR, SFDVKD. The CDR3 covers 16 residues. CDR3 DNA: TGTGCCACCAGTGACTGGACTAGCGGGGGCCAAGAGACCCAGTACTTC. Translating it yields CATSDWTSGGQETQYF.

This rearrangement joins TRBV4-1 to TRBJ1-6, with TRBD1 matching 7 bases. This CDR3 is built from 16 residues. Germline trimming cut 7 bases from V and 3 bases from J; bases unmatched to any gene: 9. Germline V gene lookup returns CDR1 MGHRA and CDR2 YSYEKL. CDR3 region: CASTPFTGVYNSPLHF. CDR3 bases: TGCGCCAGCACCCCATTTACAGGGGTCTATAATTCACCCCTCCACTTT.